This T cell receptor beta chain was observed in a study of human T cells and chemical hapten exposure. Study at large: Variability of per-sample TCR yields stemmed mainly from small differences in pooled library volume. Whole-study results and caveats: Alopecia in all donors means immunity may differ from healthy individuals.

This clonotype appeared a few times. Antigen specificity is unknown. Documented time point: pre-sensitization, week 0. Documented treatment: therapeutic diphenylcyclopropenone sensitization with weekly scalp DPC. At patch-test visits, sampling came before the patch test. TCRdb reanalysed the RACE reads using MiXCR and keeps one entry per CDR3 protein. The repertoire includes roughly 260,000 distinct CDR3 sequences, more than 6.5% of them detected once, and about 2.5% sits in the top ten. The material sequenced was whole blood, taken in connection with sensitization to the hapten diphenylcyclopropenone (DPC). The origin of this receptor is a woman in her thirties or forties with alopecia areata. Some clones in this sample may be carry-over from other donors' samples.

This CDR3 is CASSFGGARAVTGELFF. The DNA for the CDR3 is TGTGCCAGCAGCTTCGGAGGGGCAAGGGCGGTCACCGGGGAGCTGTTTTTT. The chain uses TRBV7-9 and TRBJ2-2; D is possibly TRBD2 (6 bases). The CDR3 is made up of 17 amino acids. With 3 bases removed from V and 4 bases from J, the gap between germline ends came to 18 bases. Germline CDR1 and CDR2: SEHNR and FQNEAQ (reference sequence). Full variable domain (rest looked up from reference TRBV7-9 and TRBJ2-2): DTGVSQNPRHKITKRGQNVTFRCDPISEHNRLYWYRQTLGQGPEFLTYFQNEAQLEKSRLLSDRFSAERPKGSFSTLEIQRTEQGDSAMYLCASSFGGARAVTGELFFGEGSRLTVL.